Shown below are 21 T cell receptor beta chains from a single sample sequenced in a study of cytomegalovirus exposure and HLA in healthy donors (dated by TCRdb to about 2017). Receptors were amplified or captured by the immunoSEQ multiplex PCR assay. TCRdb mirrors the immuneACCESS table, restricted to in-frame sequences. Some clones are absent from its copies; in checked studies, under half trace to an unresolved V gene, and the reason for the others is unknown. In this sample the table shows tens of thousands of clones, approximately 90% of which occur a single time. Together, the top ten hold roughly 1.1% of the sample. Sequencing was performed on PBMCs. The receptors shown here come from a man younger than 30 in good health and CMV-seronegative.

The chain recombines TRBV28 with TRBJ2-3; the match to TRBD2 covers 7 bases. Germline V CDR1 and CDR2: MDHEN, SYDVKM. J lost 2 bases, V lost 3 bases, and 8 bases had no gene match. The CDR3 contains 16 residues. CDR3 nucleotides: TGTGCCAGCAGTTTTGGGGCTAGCGGAATCACAGATACGCAGTATTTT. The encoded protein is CASSFGASGITDTQYF. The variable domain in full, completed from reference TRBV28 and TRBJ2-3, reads DVKVTQSSRYLVKRTGEKVFLECVQDMDHENMFWYRQDPGLGLRLIYFSYDVKMKEKGDIPEGYSVSREKKERFSLILESASTNQTSMYLCASSFGASGITDTQYFGPGTRLTVL.

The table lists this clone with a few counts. CDR3: CASSYSTGLTEAFF. CDR3 sequence (DNA): TGTGCCAGCAGTTACTCGACAGGGCTAACCGAAGCTTTCTTT. V is TRBV6-5 and J is TRBJ1-1, with 7 bases that match TRBD1. The CDR3 runs 14 residues. Germline V CDR1 and CDR2: MNHEY, SVGAGI. V shed 0 bases and J 8 bases; nucleotides not matched to a gene: 6.

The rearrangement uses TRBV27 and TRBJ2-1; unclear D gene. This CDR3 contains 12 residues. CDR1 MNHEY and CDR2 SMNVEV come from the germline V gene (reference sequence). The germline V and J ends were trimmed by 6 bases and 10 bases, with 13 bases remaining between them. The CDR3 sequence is CASSERFREQFF. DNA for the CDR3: TGTGCCAGCAGCGAGAGGTTTCGCGAGCAGTTCTTC.

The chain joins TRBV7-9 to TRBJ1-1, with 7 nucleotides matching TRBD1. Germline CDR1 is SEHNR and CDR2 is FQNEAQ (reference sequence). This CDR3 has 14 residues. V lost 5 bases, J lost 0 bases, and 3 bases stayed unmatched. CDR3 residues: CASSAGTVNTEAFF. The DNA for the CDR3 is TGTGCCAGCAGCGCTGGGACAGTGAACACTGAAGCTTTCTTT.

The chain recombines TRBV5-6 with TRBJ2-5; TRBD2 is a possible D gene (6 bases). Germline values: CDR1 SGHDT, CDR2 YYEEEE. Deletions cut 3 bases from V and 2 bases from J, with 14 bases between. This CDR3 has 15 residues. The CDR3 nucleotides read TGTGCCAGCAGCTCATATGAGAGCGGGCAAGAGACCCAGTACTTC. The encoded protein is CASSSYESGQETQYF.

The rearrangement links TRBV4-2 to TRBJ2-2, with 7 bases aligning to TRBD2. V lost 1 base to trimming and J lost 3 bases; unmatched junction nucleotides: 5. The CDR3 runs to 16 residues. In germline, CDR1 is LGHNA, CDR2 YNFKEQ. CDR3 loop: CASSQASLADTGELFF. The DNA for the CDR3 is TGTGCCAGCAGCCAAGCCTCGCTAGCGGACACCGGGGAGCTGTTTTTT.

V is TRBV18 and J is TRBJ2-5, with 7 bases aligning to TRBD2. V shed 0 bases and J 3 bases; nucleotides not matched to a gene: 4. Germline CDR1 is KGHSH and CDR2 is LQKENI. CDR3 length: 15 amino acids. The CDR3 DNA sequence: TGTGCCAGCTCACCACCGGCGGGAGCAGAAGAGACCCAGTACTTC. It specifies CASSPPAGAEETQYF.

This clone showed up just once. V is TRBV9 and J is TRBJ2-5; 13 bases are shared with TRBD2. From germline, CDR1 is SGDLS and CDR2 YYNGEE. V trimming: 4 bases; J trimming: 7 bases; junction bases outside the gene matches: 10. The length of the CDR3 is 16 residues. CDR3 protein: CASSPRGLAGERTQYF. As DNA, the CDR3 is TGTGCCAGCAGCCCCAGAGGACTAGCGGGAGAACGGACCCAGTACTTC.

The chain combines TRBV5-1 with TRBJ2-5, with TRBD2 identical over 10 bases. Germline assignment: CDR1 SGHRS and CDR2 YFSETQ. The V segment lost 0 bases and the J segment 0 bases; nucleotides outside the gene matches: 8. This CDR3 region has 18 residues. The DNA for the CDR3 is TGCGCCAGCAGCTTGGATATAGCGGGAGGAGGAAACCAAGAGACCCAGTACTTC. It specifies CASSLDIAGGGNQETQYF.

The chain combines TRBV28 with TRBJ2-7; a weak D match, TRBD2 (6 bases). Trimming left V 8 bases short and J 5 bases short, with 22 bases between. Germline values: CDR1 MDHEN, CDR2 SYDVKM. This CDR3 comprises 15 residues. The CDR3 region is CASLGGIVGPDEQYF. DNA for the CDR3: TGTGCCAGCCTGGGCGGGATTGTGGGGCCCGACGAGCAGTACTTC.

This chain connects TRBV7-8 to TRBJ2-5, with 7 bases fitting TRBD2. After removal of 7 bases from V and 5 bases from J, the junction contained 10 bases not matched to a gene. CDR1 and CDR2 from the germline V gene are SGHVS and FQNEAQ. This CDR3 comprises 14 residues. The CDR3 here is CASTPPGGGETQYF. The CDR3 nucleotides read TGTGCCAGCACCCCCCCCGGGGGAGGGGAGACCCAGTACTTC. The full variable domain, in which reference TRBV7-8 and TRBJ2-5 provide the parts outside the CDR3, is GAGVSQSPRYKVAKRGQDVALRCDPISGHVSLFWYQQALGQGPEFLTYFQNEAQLDKSGLPSDRFFAERPEGSVSTLKIQRTQQEDSAVYLCASTPPGGGETQYFGPGTRLLVL.

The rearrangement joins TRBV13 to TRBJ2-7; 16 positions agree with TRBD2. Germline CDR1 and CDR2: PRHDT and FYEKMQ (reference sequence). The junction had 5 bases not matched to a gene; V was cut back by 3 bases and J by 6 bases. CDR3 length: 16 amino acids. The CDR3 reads CASSLGLAGGPGEQYF. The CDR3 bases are TGTGCCAGCAGCTTGGGACTAGCGGGAGGGCCGGGCGAGCAGTACTTC. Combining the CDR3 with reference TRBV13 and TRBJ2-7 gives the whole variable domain AAGVIQSPRHLIKEKRETATLKCYPIPRHDTVYWYQQGPGQDPQFLISFYEKMQSDKGSIPDRFSAQQFSDYHSELNMSSLELGDSALYFCASSLGLAGGPGEQYFGPGTRLTVT.

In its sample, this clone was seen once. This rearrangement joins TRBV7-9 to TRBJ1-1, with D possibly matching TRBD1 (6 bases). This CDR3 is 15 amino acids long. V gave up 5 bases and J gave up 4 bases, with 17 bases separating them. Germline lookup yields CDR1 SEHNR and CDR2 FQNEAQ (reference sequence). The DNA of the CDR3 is TGTGCCAGCAGCCCAGTGGGGGGGCCGAGCACTGAAGCTTTCTTT. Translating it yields CASSPVGGPSTEAFF.

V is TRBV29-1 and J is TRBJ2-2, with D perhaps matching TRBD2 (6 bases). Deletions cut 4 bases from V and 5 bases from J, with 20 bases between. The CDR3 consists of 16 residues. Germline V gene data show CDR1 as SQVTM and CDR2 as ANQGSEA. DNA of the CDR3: TGCAGCGTTGGATGGTCGGAGGGCTTTCGGACCGGGGAGCTGTTTTTT. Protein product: CSVGWSEGFRTGELFF.

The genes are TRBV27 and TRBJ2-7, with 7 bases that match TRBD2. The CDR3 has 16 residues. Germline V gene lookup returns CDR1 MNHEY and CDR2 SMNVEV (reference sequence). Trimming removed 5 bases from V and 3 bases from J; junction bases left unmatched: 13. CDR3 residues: CASSPVSGVGHYEQYF. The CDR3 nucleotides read TGTGCCAGCAGTCCCGTCAGCGGGGTAGGGCACTACGAGCAGTACTTC.

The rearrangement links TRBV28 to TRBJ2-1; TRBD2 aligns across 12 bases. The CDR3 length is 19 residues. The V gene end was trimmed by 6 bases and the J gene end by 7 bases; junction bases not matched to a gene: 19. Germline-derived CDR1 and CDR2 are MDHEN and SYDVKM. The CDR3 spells CASRAPLAGGTFGRNEQFF. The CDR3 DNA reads TGTGCCAGCAGGGCCCCCCTAGCGGGAGGGACCTTTGGGAGGAATGAGCAGTTCTTC.

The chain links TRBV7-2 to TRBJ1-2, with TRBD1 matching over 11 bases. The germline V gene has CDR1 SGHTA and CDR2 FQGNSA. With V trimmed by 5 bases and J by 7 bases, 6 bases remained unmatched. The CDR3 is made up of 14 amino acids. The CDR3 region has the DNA TGTGCCAGCAGCCCGGACAGGGGGCTAGGTGGCTACACCTTC. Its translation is CASSPDRGLGGYTF.

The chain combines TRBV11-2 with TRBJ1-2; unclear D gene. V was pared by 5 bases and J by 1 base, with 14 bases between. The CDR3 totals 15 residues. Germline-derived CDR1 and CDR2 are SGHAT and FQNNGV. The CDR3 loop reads CASSPSPRVNYGYTF. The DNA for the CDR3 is TGTGCCAGCAGCCCTTCCCCGCGGGTTAACTATGGCTACACCTTC.

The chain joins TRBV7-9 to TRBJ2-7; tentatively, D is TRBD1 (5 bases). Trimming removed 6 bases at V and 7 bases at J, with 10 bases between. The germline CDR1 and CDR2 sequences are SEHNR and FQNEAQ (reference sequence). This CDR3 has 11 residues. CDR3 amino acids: CASRLGAEQYF. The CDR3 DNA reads TGTGCCAGCAGACTTGGGGCTGAGCAGTACTTC.

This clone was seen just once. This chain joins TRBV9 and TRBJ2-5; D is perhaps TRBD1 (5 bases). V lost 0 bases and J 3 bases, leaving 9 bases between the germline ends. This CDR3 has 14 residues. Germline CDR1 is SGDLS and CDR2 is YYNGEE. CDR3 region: CASSVAGREETQYF. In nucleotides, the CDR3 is TGTGCCAGCAGCGTAGCGGGCAGGGAAGAGACCCAGTACTTC.

The CDR3 reads CASSREGLNNEQFF. CDR3 DNA sequence: TGCGCCAGCAGCCGGGAGGGCTTAAACAATGAGCAGTTCTTC. V is TRBV5-1 and J is TRBJ2-1; the match to TRBD2 covers 8 bases. Germline CDR1 and CDR2: SGHRS and YFSETQ. The CDR3 covers 14 residues. Trimming cost V 4 bases and J 5 bases; bases outside gene matches: 5.